This entry describes one TCR beta chain. Its antigen is still unknown. Nothing much larger sits one base from this clone, and base qualities are not available. For memory conventional CD4 T cells, the sort was based on CD4+ CD45RA- CD25- cells. Tumor-draining lymph nodes were classified as non-invaded or invaded according to absence or presence of metastatic tumor cells. Before staining and sorting, T cells were pre-enriched using a Miltenyi Pan T Cell isolation kit. Immunohistochemistry for estrogen receptor, progesterone receptor, HER2 and Ki-67 was used to characterize the primary tumors. Fresh surgical tissue was processed within a few hours after surgery by being cut into small fragments. The tissue fragments were digested enzymatically for roughly 20 minutes with Liberase TL plus DNase and were then passed through a 40-micrometer strainer. After DAPI live/dead staining, sorting was performed on a BD FACS Aria II with 98-99% purity. Sorted cells were lysed in TCL buffer, and RNA was purified using a Norgen Single Cell RNA purification kit that included DNase treatment.

This sample was included in a study of draining lymph node invasion in breast cancer (dated by TCRdb to about 2020). Background for the entire study: Histology and cytokeratin immunohistochemistry were used to diagnose nodal metastasis, and EpCAM/CD45 flow cytometry was used to confirm the diagnosis. From each patient, matched non-invaded and tumor-invaded tumor-draining lymph nodes and the primary tumor were collected, and both Treg and Tconv subsets were profiled. In a separate targeted assay, sorted memory regulatory T cells and memory conventional CD4 T cells were compared across breast cancer tissues by bulk TCR-beta CDR3 sequencing. Lymph nodes from roughly five patients were covered by the separate targeted TCR sequencing, and for three of those patients the primary tumors were sequenced as well. Overall study outcomes, separate from this receptor: Detection of some of the top 100 tumor clones in both invaded and non-invaded nodes suggests recirculation between tumor and draining nodes. TCRs shared between Treg and Tconv subsets were regarded as suggestive, but not proof, of a common clonal origin. Per tissue, roughly 12-25% of Treg TCRs were found to be shared with Tconvs, and this sharing was interpreted as suggesting peripheral Treg induction. In the targeted TCR-seq data, Tregs appeared to be more clonally expanded than Tconvs in all tissues, and lower diversity was found for both subsets in tumor than in lymph nodes. Tracking the tumor top-100 clones was possible in just two patients. Whether Treg conversion occurred in a given organ or whether converted Tregs recirculated between nodes and tumor could not be resolved from the data.

The method behind the library was bulk RNA-seq. The reads were generated on an Illumina HiSeq 2500. The authors' analysis ran thus. In the separate targeted TCR-seq dataset, CDR3 sequences were extracted from raw reads and quantified using MiXCR version 2.1.5 with default parameters. Each TCR-beta clone in the separate targeted TCR-seq dataset was defined by the V gene, J gene and CDR3 sequence taken together. In the separate targeted TCR-seq dataset, clones with fewer than three counts were first removed, after which only the 90% most strongly expressed clones per sample were kept. In the separate targeted TCR-seq dataset, Treg-Tconv overlap was calculated per tissue as the number of shared clones divided by the total number of Treg clones, multiplied by 100. TCRdb trimmed public reads at Q25 via fastp, called clones via MiXCR and kept in-frame beta chains. Rows are unified per CDR3 protein, each entry keeping the most common DNA and genes. These V and J calls derive from TCRdb rather than the authors' analysis. The sample includes about 2,900 distinct CDR3 sequences, with about four fifths observed a single time. The ten biggest clones cover roughly 10% of the sample.

The CDR3 goes from the cysteine to the phenylalanine over 13 residues. The only DNA kept is the CDR3, 39 bases in frame from the first base. V is cut by 4 bases and J by 1 base, and the space between the germline ends is 5 bases. The sequence derives from a female donor with luminal breast cancer. The sequenced sample was sorted memory CD4+ effector T cells from a lymph node. The cell subset or site label here, explained by the study, means: CD45RA-negative sorted CD4+ T cells (memory Tconv or effector/memory Treg). Recombination linked TRBV12-3 or TRBV12-4 to TRBJ1-3; confidence is insufficient to name the D gene. CDR3 loop: CASSWGSGNTIYF. The DNA sequence is as follows: TGTGCCAGCAGTTGGGGATCTGGAAACACCATATATTTT.